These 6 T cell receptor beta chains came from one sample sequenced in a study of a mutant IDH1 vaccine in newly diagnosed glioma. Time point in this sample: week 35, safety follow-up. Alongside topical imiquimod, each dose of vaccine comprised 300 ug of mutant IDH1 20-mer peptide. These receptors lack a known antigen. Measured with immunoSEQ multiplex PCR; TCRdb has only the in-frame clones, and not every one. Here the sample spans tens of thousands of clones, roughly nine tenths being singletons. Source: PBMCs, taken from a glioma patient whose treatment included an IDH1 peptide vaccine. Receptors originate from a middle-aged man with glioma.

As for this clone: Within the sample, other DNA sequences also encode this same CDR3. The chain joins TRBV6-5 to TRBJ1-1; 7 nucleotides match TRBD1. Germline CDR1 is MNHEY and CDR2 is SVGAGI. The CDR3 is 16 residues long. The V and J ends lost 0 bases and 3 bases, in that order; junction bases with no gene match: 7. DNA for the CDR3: TGTGCCAGCAGTTACTCATCTTCAGGGGGGGACACTGAAGCTTTCTTT. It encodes CASSYSSSGGDTEAFF.

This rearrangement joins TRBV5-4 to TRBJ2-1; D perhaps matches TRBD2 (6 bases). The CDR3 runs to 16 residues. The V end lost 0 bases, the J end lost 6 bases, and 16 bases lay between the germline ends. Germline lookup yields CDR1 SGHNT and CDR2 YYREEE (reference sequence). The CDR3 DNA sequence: TGTGCCAGCAGCTTGGGGGGTGGGACTCGGTCCAATGAGCAGTTCTTC. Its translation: CASSLGGGTRSNEQFF. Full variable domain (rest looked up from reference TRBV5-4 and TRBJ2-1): ETGVTQSPTHLIKTRGQQVTLRCSSQSGHNTVSWYQQALGQGPQFIFQYYREEENGRGNFPPRFSGLQFPNYSSELNVNALELDDSALYLCASSLGGGTRSNEQFFGPGTRLTVL.

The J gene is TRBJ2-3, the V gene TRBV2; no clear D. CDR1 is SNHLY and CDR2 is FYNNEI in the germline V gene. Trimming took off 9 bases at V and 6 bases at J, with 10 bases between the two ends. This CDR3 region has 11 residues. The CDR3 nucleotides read TGTGCCAGTAGTTACTCCGATACGCAGTATTTT. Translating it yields CASSYSDTQYF. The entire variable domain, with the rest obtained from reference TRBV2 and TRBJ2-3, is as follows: EPEVTQTPSHQVTQMGQEVILRCVPISNHLYFYWYRQILGQKVEFLVSFYNNEISEKSEIFDDQFSVERPDGSNFTLKIRSTKLEDSAMYFCASSYSDTQYFGPGTRLTVL.

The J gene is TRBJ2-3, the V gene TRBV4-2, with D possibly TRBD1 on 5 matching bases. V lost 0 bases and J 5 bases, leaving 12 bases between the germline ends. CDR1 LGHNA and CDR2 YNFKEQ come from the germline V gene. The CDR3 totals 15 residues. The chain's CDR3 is CASSQDAGRGDTQYF. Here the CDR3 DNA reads TGTGCCAGCAGCCAAGATGCAGGGCGAGGAGATACGCAGTATTTT.

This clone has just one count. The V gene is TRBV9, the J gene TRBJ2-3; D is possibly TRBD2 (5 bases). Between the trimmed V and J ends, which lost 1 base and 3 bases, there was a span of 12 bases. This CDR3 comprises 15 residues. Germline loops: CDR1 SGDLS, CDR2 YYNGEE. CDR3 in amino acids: CASSVLDRGTDTQYF. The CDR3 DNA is TGTGCCAGCAGCGTACTGGATCGGGGAACAGATACGCAGTATTTT.

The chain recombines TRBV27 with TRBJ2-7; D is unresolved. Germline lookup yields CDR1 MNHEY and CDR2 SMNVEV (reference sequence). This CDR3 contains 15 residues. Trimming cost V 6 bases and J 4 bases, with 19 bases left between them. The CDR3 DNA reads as TGTGCCAGCAGCCCCCTAGGACCCTCCCCTTACGAGCAGTACTTC. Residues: CASSPLGPSPYEQYF.